This T cell receptor beta chain was profiled in a study of CD4 and CD8 cells across lung adenocarcinoma regions. In TCRdb, the PCR reads were re-called with MiXCR into one record per CDR3 protein. Among about 7,600 distinct CDR3 sequences listed, around 45% were seen once. CDR3 size: 11 residues. Looked up from germline, CDR1 is MNHEY and CDR2 is SMNVEV (reference sequence). In its sample, this clonotype was seen a few times. V and J are TRBV27 and TRBJ2-1; D is uncertain. With the DNA end fitting TRBJ2-7 better, the J assignment may be wrong. The sequence derives from a male donor with lung adenocarcinoma. The CD4 and CD8 labels of this study may be unreliable. Sequencing was performed on CD8+ T cells from the center of a lung tumor. The chain's CDR3 is CASSFGHEQYF. As DNA, the CDR3 is TGTGCCAGCAGTTTCGGGCACGAGCAGTACTTC.